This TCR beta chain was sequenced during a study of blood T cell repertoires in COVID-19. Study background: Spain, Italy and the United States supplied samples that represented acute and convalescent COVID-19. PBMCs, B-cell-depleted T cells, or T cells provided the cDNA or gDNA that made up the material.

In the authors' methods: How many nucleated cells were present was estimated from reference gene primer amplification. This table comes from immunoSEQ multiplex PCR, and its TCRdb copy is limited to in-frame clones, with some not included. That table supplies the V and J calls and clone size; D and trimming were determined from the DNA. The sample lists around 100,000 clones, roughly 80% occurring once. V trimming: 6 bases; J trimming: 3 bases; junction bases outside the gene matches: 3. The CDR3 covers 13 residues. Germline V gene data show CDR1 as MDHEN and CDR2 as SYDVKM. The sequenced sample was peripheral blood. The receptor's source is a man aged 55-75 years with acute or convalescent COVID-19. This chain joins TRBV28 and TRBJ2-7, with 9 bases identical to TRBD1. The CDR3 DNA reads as TGTGCCAGCAGGGGGACAGGGAACTACGAGCAGTACTTC. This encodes CASRGTGNYEQYF.